The 8 T cell receptor beta chains below were found in one sample sequenced in a study of CD8 T cells in ankylosing spondylitis. Study-level results: One TCR beta motif, made up of roughly 8 highly homologous variants, appeared characteristic of ankylosing spondylitis blood.

Antigen specificity for these receptors is unknown. TCRdb reprocessed the 5' RACE reads via MiXCR and lists one record per CDR3 protein. The top ten clones hold 0.45% to 0.6% of a sample with some 840,000 distinct CDR3 sequences, 12% of them seen once. Sequencing was done on a sample of blood, either unsorted or a sorted T cell fraction (not recorded which). The receptors derive from a male donor with ankylosing spondylitis.

This clonotype was seen a few times. V is TRBV20-1 and J is TRBJ2-3; D is possibly TRBD2 (6 bases). Per germline, CDR1 DFQATT and CDR2 SNEGSKA (reference sequence). The CDR3 sequence is 14 residues long. Trimming left V 3 bases short and J 0 bases short, with 10 bases between. The CDR3: CSASRGRSTDTQYF. The CDR3 DNA follows: TGCAGTGCTAGCCGGGGGAGAAGCACAGATACGCAGTATTTT.

V usage is TRBV5-1 and J usage is TRBJ2-1, with D possibly TRBD2 on 6 matching bases. Trimming pared 1 base from V and 2 bases from J, leaving 13 bases between. Germline-derived CDR1 and CDR2 are SGHRS and YFSETQ. The CDR3 has 16 residues. The CDR3 protein is CASSLIGGSAYNEQFF. CDR3 bases: TGCGCCAGCAGCTTGATCGGGGGATCGGCCTACAATGAGCAGTTCTTC.

This rearrangement joins TRBV20-1 to TRBJ2-1, with 8 bases that match TRBD2. J was trimmed by 5 bases and V by 2 bases; bases with no gene match: 5. The CDR3 extends over 14 amino acids. The germline V gene encodes CDR1 DFQATT and CDR2 SNEGSKA (reference sequence). CDR3 in DNA: TGCAGTGCTAGAAGCGGGAGCGTCCACAATGAGCAGTTCTTC. Protein product: CSARSGSVHNEQFF.

The table lists this clonotype with a few counts. This chain uses TRBV29-1 with TRBJ1-2; 9 nucleotides match TRBD1. After removal of 6 bases from V and 6 bases from J, the junction contained 8 bases not matched to a gene. This CDR3 is 13 amino acids long. Germline V CDR1 and CDR2: SQVTM, ANQGSEA. For the CDR3, the DNA is TGCAGCGTCCCACCGGGACAGGGTCATGGCTACACCTTC. Residues: CSVPPGQGHGYTF.

The rearrangement uses TRBV7-2 and TRBJ1-1; D is unclear. The V end lost 2 bases, the J end lost 1 base, and 11 bases lay between the germline ends. The CDR3 covers 15 residues. The germline V gene has CDR1 SGHTA and CDR2 FQGNSA. The CDR3 here is CASSLSRRPNTEAFF. The CDR3 DNA is TGTGCCAGCAGCTTAAGTCGGAGGCCGAACACTGAAGCTTTCTTT.

This clonotype has a count of ten or more. The genes are TRBV5-1 and TRBJ2-1, with 8 bases that match TRBD2. This CDR3 comprises 15 residues. V shed 0 bases and J 3 bases; nucleotides not matched to a gene: 2. CDR1 and CDR2 from the germline V gene are SGHRS and YFSETQ. CDR3 region: CASSLVTSGYNEQFF. CDR3 DNA sequence: TGCGCCAGCAGCTTGGTTACTAGCGGCTACAATGAGCAGTTCTTC.

There are a few counts of this clonotype. The genes are TRBV7-2 and TRBJ2-7; TRBD2 agrees at 9 bases. The CDR3 consists of 15 residues. Looked up from germline, CDR1 is SGHTA and CDR2 is FQGNSA. The ends lost 2 bases at V and 2 bases at J; junction bases unmatched: 4. CDR3 sequence: CASSLKAGGAYEQYF. The CDR3 DNA is TGTGCCAGCAGCTTAAAAGCGGGAGGCGCCTACGAGCAGTACTTC.

As regards this clonotype: An end of the junction does not agree with germline; a read error may underlie this. The chain links TRBV20-1 to TRBJ2-1; D gene unclear. Germline values: CDR1 DFQATT, CDR2 SNEGSKA (reference sequence). The CDR3 has 13 amino acids. Here the CDR3 reads CSAKTASNNEQFF. CDR3 DNA sequence: TGCAGTGCTAAGACTGCCTCCAACAATGAGCAGTTCTTC.